What follows describes a single T cell receptor beta chain. This record comes from a study of cytomegalovirus exposure and HLA in healthy donors. PCR involved 60 Vbeta and 13 Jbeta primers. Only in-frame clones appear in the TCRdb table, and some are missing; sequencing was by immunoSEQ multiplex PCR. The sample includes about 180,000 clones, 60% to 85% seen only once; the top ten take about 1.5%. There are 14 residues in the CDR3. Trimming cost V 6 bases and J 2 bases, with 12 bases left between them. Germline V gives CDR1 SNHLY, CDR2 FYNNEI. This sequence originates from a man between 18 and 29 years old in good health and CMV-seronegative. The chain uses TRBV2 and TRBJ2-3, with a possible D match to TRBD1 (7 bases). Sequencing was carried out using PBMCs. The CDR3 region has the DNA TGTGCCAGCAGGGCGGGACAGCCCACAGATACGCAGTATTTT. It translates to CASRAGQPTDTQYF. Full variable domain (rest looked up from reference TRBV2 and TRBJ2-3): EPEVTQTPSHQVTQMGQEVILRCVPISNHLYFYWYRQILGQKVEFLVSFYNNEISEKSEIFDDQFSVERPDGSNFTLKIRSTKLEDSAMYFCASRAGQPTDTQYFGPGTRLTVL.